A single sample gave rise to the 8 T cell receptor beta chains below, sequenced in a study of human T cells and chemical hapten exposure. From the RACE reads, TCRdb called clonotypes with MiXCR, one entry per CDR3 protein. The sample records 35,000 to 50,000 distinct CDR3 sequences, 9.5% to 10% being singletons. Regarding time point: patch test 2, 6 weeks after DPC sensitization. Treatment defined: therapeutic diphenylcyclopropenone sensitization with weekly scalp DPC. Before extraction, the whole blood was not fractionated, and total RNA was taken from it. The source material was whole blood, sampled in connection with sensitization to the hapten diphenylcyclopropenone (DPC). Source of these receptors: a woman in her 30s with alopecia areata. Some clones in this sample may be carry-over from other donors' samples.

There are many counts of this clonotype. The V gene is TRBV7-9, the J gene TRBJ2-1; tentatively, D is TRBD1 (5 bases). The CDR3 spans 15 residues. V lost 6 bases, J lost 0 bases, and 12 bases lay in between. The germline CDR1 and CDR2 sequences are SEHNR and FQNEAQ (reference sequence). The CDR3 reads CASRTTGRSYNEQFF. The DNA of the CDR3 is TGTGCCAGCAGGACAACAGGACGCTCCTACAATGAGCAGTTCTTC. The variable domain in full, completed from reference TRBV7-9 and TRBJ2-1, reads DTGVSQNPRHKITKRGQNVTFRCDPISEHNRLYWYRQTLGQGPEFLTYFQNEAQLEKSRLLSDRFSAERPKGSFSTLEIQRTEQGDSAMYLCASRTTGRSYNEQFFGPGTRLTVL.

This clonotype turned up a few times. The rearrangement links TRBV19 to TRBJ2-5, with 7 nucleotides matching TRBD2. Trimming removed 6 bases from V and 5 bases from J; junction bases left unmatched: 12. The CDR3 sequence is 15 residues long. Germline-derived CDR1 and CDR2 are LNHDA and SQIVND (reference sequence). The CDR3 protein is CASSGRGVPSETQYF. The CDR3 DNA is TGTGCCAGTAGCGGCCGGGGGGTACCCTCGGAGACCCAGTACTTC.

The rearrangement joins TRBV23-1 to TRBJ1-6; 10 bases line up with TRBD1. TRBV23-1 is given ORF status, its function remaining uncertain. The CDR3 has 19 residues. Losses at the gene ends were 7 bases for V and 0 bases for J; bases not matched to a gene: 12. CDR3 in amino acids: CASTPNPGQGISYNSPLHF. The CDR3 region has the DNA TGCGCCAGCACACCAAACCCGGGACAGGGGATCTCCTATAATTCACCCCTCCACTTT.

This clonotype was seen repeatedly, ten times or more. CDR3 sequence (DNA): TGCAGCGTTGAGGCCAGCAAAAAGGATCTAGAGATTACGCAGTATTTT. This gives the protein CSVEASKKDLEITQYF. The rearrangement uses TRBV29-1 and TRBJ2-3; D gene uncertain. Trimming cost V 3 bases and J 8 bases, with 24 bases left between them. The germline gives CDR1 SQVTM, CDR2 ANQGSEA. CDR3 length equals 16 residues.

Many counts were recorded for this clonotype. The chain has TRBV12-3 or TRBV12-4 and TRBJ2-7; D unresolved. The V and J ends lost 2 bases and 4 bases respectively, with 6 bases between them. This CDR3 comprises 12 residues. The CDR3 reads CASSLNKYEQYF. CDR3 in DNA: TGTGCCAGCAGTTTAAATAAGTACGAGCAGTACTTC.

In its sample, this clonotype was seen a few times. The chain combines TRBV25-1 with TRBJ2-5, with 10 bases that match TRBD1. The CDR3 is made up of 17 amino acids. Losses at the gene ends were 4 bases for V and 1 base for J; bases not matched to a gene: 9. Germline CDR1 MGHDK, CDR2 SYGVNS. The chain's CDR3 is CASSVMDRGVLQETQYF. In DNA, the CDR3 is TGTGCCAGCAGTGTTATGGACAGGGGGGTGCTCCAAGAGACCCAGTACTTC.

The gene calls are TRBV10-3 and TRBJ2-3, with D unclear. This CDR3 is built from 14 residues. Germline CDR1 and CDR2: ENHRY and SYGVKD. With 2 bases removed from V and 7 bases from J, the gap between germline ends came to 13 bases. In nucleotides, the CDR3 is TGTGCCATCAGTGAGGGGCCCCAGCATTATACGCAGTATTTT. This codes for CAISEGPQHYTQYF.

This clonotype was observed many times. V and J are TRBV7-9 and TRBJ1-1, with TRBD1 identical over 8 bases. The germline V gene encodes CDR1 SEHNR and CDR2 FQNEAQ (reference sequence). V shed 0 bases and J 5 bases; nucleotides not matched to a gene: 2. This CDR3 is built from 14 residues. DNA of the CDR3: TGTGCCAGCAGCTTAGCAACAGGGGGGACTGAAGCTTTCTTT. This codes for CASSLATGGTEAFF.